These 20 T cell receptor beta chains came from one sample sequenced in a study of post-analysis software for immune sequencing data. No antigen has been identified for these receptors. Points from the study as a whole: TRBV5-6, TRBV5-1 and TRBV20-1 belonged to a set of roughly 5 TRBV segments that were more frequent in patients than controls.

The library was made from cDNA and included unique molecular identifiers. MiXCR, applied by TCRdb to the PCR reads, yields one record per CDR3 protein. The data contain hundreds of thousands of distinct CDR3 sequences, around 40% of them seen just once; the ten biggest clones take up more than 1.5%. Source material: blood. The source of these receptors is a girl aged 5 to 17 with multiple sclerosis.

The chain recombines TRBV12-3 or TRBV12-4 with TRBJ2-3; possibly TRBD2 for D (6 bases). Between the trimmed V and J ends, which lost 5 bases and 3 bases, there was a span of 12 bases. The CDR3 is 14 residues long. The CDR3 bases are TGTGCCAGCAGTCCGACTAGGATAACAGATACGCAGTATTTT. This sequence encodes CASSPTRITDTQYF.

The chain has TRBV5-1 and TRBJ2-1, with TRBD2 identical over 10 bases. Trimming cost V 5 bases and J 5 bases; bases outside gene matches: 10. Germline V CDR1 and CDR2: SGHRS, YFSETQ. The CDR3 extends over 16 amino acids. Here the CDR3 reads CASRRSGGAGNNEQFF. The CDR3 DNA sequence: TGCGCCAGCAGAAGGAGCGGGGGGGCGGGTAACAATGAGCAGTTCTTC.

The DNA for the CDR3 is TGCAGTGCAGTGGCAGGGTCCCTGAGAAGGGAGCAGTTCTTC. Amino acid sequence: CSAVAGSLRREQFF. The V and J genes are TRBV20-1 and TRBJ2-1; a possible D gene is TRBD1 (5 bases). CDR1 and CDR2 from the germline V gene are DFQATT and SNEGSKA (reference sequence). There are 14 residues in the CDR3. The ends were cut back, 6 bases at V and 10 bases at J, with 22 bases in the middle.

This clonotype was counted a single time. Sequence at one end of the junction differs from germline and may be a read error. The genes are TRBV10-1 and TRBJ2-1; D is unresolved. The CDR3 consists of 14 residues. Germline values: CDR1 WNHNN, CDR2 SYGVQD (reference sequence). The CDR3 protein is CASSESGAGNEQVF. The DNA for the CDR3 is TGCGCCAGCAGTGAGTCGGGCGCCGGCAATGAGCAGGTCTTC.

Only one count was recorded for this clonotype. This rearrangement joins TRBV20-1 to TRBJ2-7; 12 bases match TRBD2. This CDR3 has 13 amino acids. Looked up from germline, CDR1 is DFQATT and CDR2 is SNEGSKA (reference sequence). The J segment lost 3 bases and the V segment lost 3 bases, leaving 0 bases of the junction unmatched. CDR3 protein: CSARTSGGYEQYF. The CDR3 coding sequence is TGCAGTGCTAGGACTAGCGGGGGCTACGAGCAGTACTTC.

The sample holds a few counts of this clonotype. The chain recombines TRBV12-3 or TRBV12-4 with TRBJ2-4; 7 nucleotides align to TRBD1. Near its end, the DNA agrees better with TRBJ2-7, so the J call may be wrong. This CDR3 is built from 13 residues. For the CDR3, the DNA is TGTGCCAGCAGTTCCCCAGGGGGCTACGAGCAGTACTTC. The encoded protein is CASSSPGGYEQYF.

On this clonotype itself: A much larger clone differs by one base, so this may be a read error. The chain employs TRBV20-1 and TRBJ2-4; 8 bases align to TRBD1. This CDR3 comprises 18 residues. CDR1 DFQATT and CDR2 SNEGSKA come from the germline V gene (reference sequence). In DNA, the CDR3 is TGCAGTGCACCCGACAGGGGAAGTGGGGGGCTAGCCAAAAACGTTCAGTACTTC. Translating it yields CSAPDRGSGGLAKNVQYF.

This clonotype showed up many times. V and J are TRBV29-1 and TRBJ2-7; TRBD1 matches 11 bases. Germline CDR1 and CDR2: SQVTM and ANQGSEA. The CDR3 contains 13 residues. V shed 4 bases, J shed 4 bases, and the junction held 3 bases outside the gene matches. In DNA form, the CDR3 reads TGCAGCGTTGCCGGGACAGGGGGTTACGAGCAGTACTTC. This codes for CSVAGTGGYEQYF.

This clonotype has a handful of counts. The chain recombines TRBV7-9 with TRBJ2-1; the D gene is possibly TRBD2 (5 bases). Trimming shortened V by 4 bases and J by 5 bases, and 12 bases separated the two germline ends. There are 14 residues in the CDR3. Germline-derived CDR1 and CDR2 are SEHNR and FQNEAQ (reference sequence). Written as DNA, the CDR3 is TGTGCCAGCAGCTCTTATTCCGGGGACAATGAGCAGTTCTTC. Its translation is CASSSYSGDNEQFF.

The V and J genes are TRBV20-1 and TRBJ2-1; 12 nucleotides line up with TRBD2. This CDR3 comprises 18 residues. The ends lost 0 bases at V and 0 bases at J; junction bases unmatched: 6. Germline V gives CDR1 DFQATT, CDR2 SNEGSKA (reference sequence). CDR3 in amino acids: CSARDPGLAGYSYNEQFF. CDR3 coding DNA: TGCAGTGCTAGAGATCCCGGACTAGCGGGGTACTCCTACAATGAGCAGTTCTTC.

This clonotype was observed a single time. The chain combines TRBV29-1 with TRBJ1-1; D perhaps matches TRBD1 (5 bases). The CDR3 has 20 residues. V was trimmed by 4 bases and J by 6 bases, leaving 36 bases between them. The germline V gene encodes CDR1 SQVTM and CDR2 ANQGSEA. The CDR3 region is CSVARAPSHGNNGPRAEAFF. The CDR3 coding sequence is TGCAGCGTTGCCAGGGCCCCCTCACATGGAAACAATGGCCCGAGGGCTGAAGCTTTCTTT.

CDR3 protein: CASSVIPQKPQHF. The DNA for the CDR3 is TGTGCCAGCAGCGTAATCCCCCAGAAGCCCCAGCATTTT. The J gene is TRBJ1-5, the V gene TRBV12-3 or TRBV12-4; no clear D gene. V lost 6 bases to trimming and J lost 8 bases, with 14 bases between them. This CDR3 is 13 amino acids long.

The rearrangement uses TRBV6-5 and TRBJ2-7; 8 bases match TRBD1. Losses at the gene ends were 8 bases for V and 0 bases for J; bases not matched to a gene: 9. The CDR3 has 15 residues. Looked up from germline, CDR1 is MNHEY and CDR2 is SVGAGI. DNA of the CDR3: TGTGCCAGCCGGTTGGACAGGGCGAGCTCCTACGAGCAGTACTTC. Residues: CASRLDRASSYEQYF.

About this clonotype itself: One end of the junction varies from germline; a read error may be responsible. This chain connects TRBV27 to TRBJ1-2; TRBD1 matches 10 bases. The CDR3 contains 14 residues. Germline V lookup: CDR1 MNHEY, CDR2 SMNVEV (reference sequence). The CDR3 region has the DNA TGTGCCGGCAGTTTCCTCCGGACAGGGGGTGGCTACACCTTC. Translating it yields CAGSFLRTGGGYTF.

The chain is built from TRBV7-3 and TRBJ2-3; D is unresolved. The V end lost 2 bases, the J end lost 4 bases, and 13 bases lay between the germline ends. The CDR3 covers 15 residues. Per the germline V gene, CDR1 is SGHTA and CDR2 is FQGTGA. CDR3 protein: CASSLLAGFSDTQYF. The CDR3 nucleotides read TGTGCCAGCAGCTTACTGGCCGGGTTTTCAGATACGCAGTATTTT.

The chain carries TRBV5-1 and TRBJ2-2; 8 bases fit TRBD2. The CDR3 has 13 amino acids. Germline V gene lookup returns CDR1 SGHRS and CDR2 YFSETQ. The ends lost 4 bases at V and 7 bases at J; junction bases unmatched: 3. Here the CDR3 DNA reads TGCGCCAGCAGCACCGGGACTAGCGGGGAGCTGTTTTTT. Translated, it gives CASSTGTSGELFF. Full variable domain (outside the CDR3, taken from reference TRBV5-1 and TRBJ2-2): KAGVTQTPRYLIKTRGQQVTLSCSPISGHRSVSWYQQTPGQGLQFLFEYFSETQRNKGNFPGRFSGRQFSNSRSEMNVSTLELGDSALYLCASSTGTSGELFFGEGSRLTVL.

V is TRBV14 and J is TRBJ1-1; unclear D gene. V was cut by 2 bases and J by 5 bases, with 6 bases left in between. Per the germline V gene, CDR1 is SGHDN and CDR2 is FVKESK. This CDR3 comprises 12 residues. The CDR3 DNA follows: TGTGCCAGCAGCCAACAGAGGACTGAAGCTTTCTTT. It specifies CASSQQRTEAFF.

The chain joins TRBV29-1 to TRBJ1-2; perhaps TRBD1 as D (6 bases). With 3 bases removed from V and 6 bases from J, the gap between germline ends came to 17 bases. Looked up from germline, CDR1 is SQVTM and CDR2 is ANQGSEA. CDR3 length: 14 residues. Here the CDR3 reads CSVEGEAGANGYTF. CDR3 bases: TGCAGCGTTGAGGGTGAGGCAGGGGCTAATGGCTACACCTTC.

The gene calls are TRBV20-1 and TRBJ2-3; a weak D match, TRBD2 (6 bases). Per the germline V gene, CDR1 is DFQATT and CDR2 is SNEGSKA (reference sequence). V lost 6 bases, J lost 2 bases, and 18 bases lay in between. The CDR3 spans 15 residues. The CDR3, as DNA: TGCAGTGCCGTTCGGGGTAGCGGCACCACAGATACGCAGTATTTT. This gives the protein CSAVRGSGTTDTQYF.

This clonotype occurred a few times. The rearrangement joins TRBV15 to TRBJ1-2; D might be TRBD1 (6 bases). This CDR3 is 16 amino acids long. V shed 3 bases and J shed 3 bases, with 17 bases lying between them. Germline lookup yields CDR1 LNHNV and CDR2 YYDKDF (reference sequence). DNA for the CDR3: TGTGCCACCAGCAGGGATCGGGGGGCAGACTACTATGGCTACACCTTC. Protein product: CATSRDRGADYYGYTF.